What follows describes a single T cell receptor beta chain. Antigen: not known. V lost 0 bases and J 8 bases, leaving 31 bases between the germline ends. This CDR3 has 20 residues. The V gene's germline CDR1 is MGHRA and CDR2 YSYEKL. This record belongs to a study of OX40 agonist ivuxolimab in advanced cancers. Overall study: It was ivuxolimab, an agonistic anti-OX40 (CD134) antibody, that patients were treated with. Males comprised about 84% of the group, whose mean age was approximately 62 years (range 23 to 79). Partial responses occurred in Three dose-escalation patients, one with hepatocellular carcinoma and two with cutaneous melanoma.

Study-level findings and limits: There was clonal expansion of CD4+ and CD8+ blood T cells by week 6 at 0.1 to 3.0 mg/kg.

Assay used: immunoSEQ multiplex PCR; TCRdb lists only in-frame clones, some missing. The table includes 50,000 to 65,000 clones, over 75% detected once. The sequenced sample was CD4+ or CD8+ T cells sorted from blood, obtained in a trial of the OX40 agonist ivuxolimab. V is TRBV4-1 and J is TRBJ1-2; D uncertain. This receptor was identified in an adult with an advanced solid tumor such as melanoma, head and neck, liver or kidney cancer. The CDR3 here is CASSQDLLPLRTDVLWGYTF. Here the CDR3 DNA reads TGCGCCAGCAGCCAAGATCTCCTCCCCCTCAGGACGGACGTCCTTTGGGGCTACACCTTC.